The 16 T cell receptor beta chains given below trace back to one sample, sequenced in a study of a mutant IDH1 vaccine in newly diagnosed glioma. Noted time point: week 5, during vaccination. One vaccine dose held 300 ug of mutant IDH1 20-mer peptide and came with topical imiquimod. TCRdb's table, derived via immunoSEQ multiplex PCR, lists solely in-frame clones and lacks some. Among roughly 11,000 clones listed, around 86% were seen once. Their specific antigens are unknown. Sequenced material: PBMCs, taken from a glioma patient whose treatment included an IDH1 peptide vaccine. Every receptor here comes from a woman aged 40 to 55 with glioma. Some clones in this sample may be carry-over from other donors' samples.

The DNA of the CDR3 is TGTGCCAGCAGTCCCCCCGGGACAGGGACATACGAGCAGTACTTC. Translating it yields CASSPPGTGTYEQYF. V is TRBV7-9 and J is TRBJ2-7; TRBD1 matches 9 bases. CDR3 length equals 15 residues. V lost 6 bases, J lost 4 bases, and 10 bases stayed unmatched. Germline V gene data show CDR1 as SEHNR and CDR2 as FQNEAQ (reference sequence).

The sample holds one count of this clone. The chain couples TRBV6-6 to TRBJ1-2, with D tentatively TRBD1 (5 bases). The CDR3 runs 15 residues. The V gene's germline CDR1 is MNHNY and CDR2 SVGAGI (reference sequence). V was cut by 5 bases and J by 4 bases, with 17 bases left in between. For the CDR3, the DNA is TGTGCCAGCAGTCCAAACCCGGGACTGAGCTATGGCTACACCTTC. It translates to CASSPNPGLSYGYTF.

The V gene is TRBV11-2, the J gene TRBJ2-7; 7 bases match TRBD1. The junction had 8 bases not matched to a gene; V was cut back by 6 bases and J by 0 bases. The CDR3 consists of 15 residues. Germline lookup yields CDR1 SGHAT and CDR2 FQNNGV. The CDR3 protein is CASRLGQMNSYEQYF. CDR3 in DNA: TGTGCCAGCAGACTGGGACAGATGAACTCCTACGAGCAGTACTTC.

This chain connects TRBV6-6 to TRBJ2-7; TRBD2 is a possible D gene (6 bases). The CDR3 is made up of 12 amino acids. V lost 8 bases, J lost 3 bases, and 11 bases lay in between. Germline values: CDR1 MNHNY, CDR2 SVGAGI (reference sequence). DNA for the CDR3: TGTGCCAGCGGGACTGGAATCTACGAGCAGTACTTC. It codes for CASGTGIYEQYF.

The CDR3 DNA sequence: TGTGCCAGCTCACCCAACGACCGAAACACTGAAGCTTTCTTT. As protein: CASSPNDRNTEAFF. The chain carries TRBV18 and TRBJ1-1; no firm D call. The CDR3 contains 14 residues. CDR1 and CDR2 from the germline V gene are KGHSH and LQKENI. V lost 3 bases, J lost 2 bases, and 10 bases lay in between.

This rearrangement joins TRBV7-2 to TRBJ1-2, with a weak D call TRBD1 (6 bases). CDR3 length equals 15 residues. The germline V and J ends were trimmed by 5 bases and 3 bases, with 16 bases remaining between them. In germline, CDR1 is SGHTA, CDR2 FQGNSA. The CDR3 sequence: CASSPPQGNHYGYTF. CDR3 sequence (DNA): TGTGCCAGCAGCCCCCCCCAGGGGAATCACTATGGCTACACCTTC.

This clone was observed a single time. V and J are TRBV5-4 and TRBJ1-2; 7 bases are shared with TRBD1. This CDR3 has 16 amino acids. Per the germline V gene, CDR1 is SGHNT and CDR2 is YYREEE (reference sequence). Germline trimming cut 0 bases from V and 6 bases from J; bases unmatched to any gene: 11. The CDR3 sequence is CASSLGFRGPPNGYTF. CDR3 nucleotides: TGTGCCAGCAGCTTGGGCTTTAGGGGGCCCCCCAATGGCTACACCTTC.

The genes are TRBV6-5 and TRBJ1-1, with D possibly matching TRBD1 (6 bases). This CDR3 comprises 14 residues. V lost 2 bases and J 1 base, leaving 8 bases between the germline ends. CDR1 and CDR2 (germline): MNHEY, SVGAGI. The CDR3 region has the DNA TGTGCCAGCAGTTACGGGGGCGCGAACACTGAAGCTTTCTTT. It translates to CASSYGGANTEAFF.

The chain uses TRBV18 and TRBJ1-1; no clear D. Germline V CDR1 and CDR2: KGHSH, LQKENI. The CDR3 extends over 12 amino acids. Trimming took 6 bases from V and 11 from J, leaving 16 bases between them. Written as DNA, the CDR3 is TGTGCCAGCTCCGCGGGGTCAGGAAGGGCTTTCTTT. Translated: CASSAGSGRAFF.

CDR3: CASSMGVISNQPQHF. CDR3 coding DNA: TGTGCCAGTAGTATGGGGGTTATTAGCAATCAGCCCCAGCATTTT. The V call is TRBV19, the J call TRBJ1-5, with a tentative D call TRBD1 (5 bases). Trimming shortened V by 3 bases and J by 0 bases, and 9 bases separated the two germline ends. The CDR3 extends over 15 amino acids. Looked up from germline, CDR1 is LNHDA and CDR2 is SQIVND (reference sequence).

The chain has TRBV7-9 and TRBJ2-7; D is unclear. Germline CDR1 reads SEHNR; CDR2 reads FQNEAQ (reference sequence). Trimming pared 2 bases from V and 6 bases from J, leaving 5 bases between. This CDR3 comprises 11 residues. CDR3 nucleotide sequence: TGTGCCAGCAGCTTAACCGGCGAGCAGTACTTC. Its protein product is CASSLTGEQYF. Filled out from reference TRBV7-9 and TRBJ2-7, the complete variable domain reads DTGVSQNPRHKITKRGQNVTFRCDPISEHNRLYWYRQTLGQGPEFLTYFQNEAQLEKSRLLSDRFSAERPKGSFSTLEIQRTEQGDSAMYLCASSLTGEQYFGPGTRLTVT.

The chain combines TRBV11-2 with TRBJ1-5; possible D gene TRBD1, 5 bases. Trimming left V 5 bases short and J 1 base short, with 9 bases between. CDR1 and CDR2 (germline): SGHAT, FQNNGV. The CDR3 runs to 14 residues. The CDR3 spells CASSQSGSNQPQHF. The CDR3 DNA follows: TGTGCCAGCAGCCAATCAGGGAGCAATCAGCCCCAGCATTTT.

The CDR3 sequence: CATSRPTVTNSPLHF. The CDR3 nucleotides read TGTGCCACCAGCAGGCCGACAGTTACAAATTCACCCCTCCACTTT. This sequence joins TRBV15 and TRBJ1-6; D might be TRBD1 (5 bases). The CDR3 loop spans 15 amino acids. V was clipped by 3 bases and J by 7 bases, with 13 bases between them. The germline gives CDR1 LNHNV, CDR2 YYDKDF (reference sequence).

The V and J genes are TRBV7-9 and TRBJ1-2; no clear D gene. Deletions cut 4 bases from V and 4 bases from J, with 13 bases between. Per the germline V gene, CDR1 is SEHNR and CDR2 is FQNEAQ (reference sequence). The CDR3 has 14 amino acids. CDR3 sequence (DNA): TGTGCCAGCAGCTCTACCCTGCTGTTCTATGGCTACACCTTC. This sequence encodes CASSSTLLFYGYTF.

CDR3: CASSQGLLQMNTGELFF. The CDR3 DNA reads as TGCGCCAGCAGCCAAGGTTTGTTACAGATGAACACCGGGGAGCTGTTTTTT. V gene TRBV4-1 combines with J gene TRBJ2-2; no definite D call. The CDR3 contains 17 residues. Looked up from germline, CDR1 is MGHRA and CDR2 is YSYEKL. Trimming shortened V by 1 base and J by 1 base, and 13 bases separated the two germline ends.

The J gene is TRBJ2-1, the V gene TRBV6-6; 10 bases agree with TRBD2. The germline CDR1 and CDR2 sequences are MNHNY and SVGAGI (reference sequence). This CDR3 spans 15 amino acids. V lost 6 bases to trimming and J lost 4 bases; unmatched junction nucleotides: 6. In DNA form, the CDR3 reads TGTGCCAGCAGCCGAGCGGGGGGGCAGTACAATGAGCAGTTCTTC. Residues: CASSRAGGQYNEQFF.